Below, 16 T cell receptor beta chains from the same sample are listed, as sequenced in a study of T cells in Graves' hyperthyroidism and ophthalmopathy. Template material for amplifying TCR beta CDR3 regions consisted of RNA transcripts. Primed by the HTBI set, a first-round RT-PCR was run on the TCR CDR3. TCRdb processed the multiplex PCR reads anew with MiXCR; each CDR3 protein has one entry. The table lists approximately 590,000 distinct CDR3 sequences, about 43% of them singletons. Specimen: peripheral blood or thyroid tissue (not recorded which). The source of these receptors is a young woman with Graves' hyperthyroidism.

This clonotype was counted at least ten times. V and J are TRBV19 and TRBJ1-2; D not certain. V dropped 8 bases and J dropped 4 bases, with 8 bases sitting between them. The CDR3 spans 11 residues. Germline V gives CDR1 LNHDA, CDR2 SQIVND (reference sequence). The CDR3: CASGATYGYTF. The CDR3 DNA is TGTGCCAGTGGCGCTACCTATGGCTACACCTTC.

The gene calls are TRBV25-1 and TRBJ1-6; possible D gene TRBD1, 5 bases. The CDR3 spans 13 residues. Trimming removed 7 bases from V and 4 bases from J, with 8 bases in between. CDR1 is MGHDK, CDR2 SYGVNS, per germline. This CDR3 reads CASNPGYNSPLHF. The CDR3 nucleotides are TGTGCCAGCAATCCAGGGTATAATTCACCCCTCCACTTT.

This clonotype was counted ten times or more. The chain employs TRBV7-8 and TRBJ2-7; D ambiguous. The length of the CDR3 is 14 residues. Germline assignment: CDR1 SGHVS and CDR2 FQNEAQ. Trimming shortened V by 5 bases and J by 0 bases, and 11 bases separated the two germline ends. The CDR3 sequence is CASSRNQYSYEQYF. The CDR3 nucleotides read TGTGCCAGCAGCCGAAACCAGTACTCCTACGAGCAGTACTTC.

The chain recombines TRBV20-1 with TRBJ1-2, with D unresolved. This CDR3 has 15 amino acids. The V and J ends lost 1 base and 1 base respectively, with 13 bases between them. Per the germline V gene, CDR1 is DFQATT and CDR2 is SNEGSKA (reference sequence). The CDR3 DNA sequence: TGCAGTGCTAGAGCCCGATTGGGAGATAACTATGGCTACACCTTC. It encodes CSARARLGDNYGYTF.

The chain links TRBV24-1 to TRBJ2-7, with TRBD2 matching over 7 bases. Germline CDR1 reads KGHDR; CDR2 reads SFDVKD. The CDR3 consists of 14 residues. V lost 5 bases to trimming and J lost 5 bases; unmatched junction nucleotides: 8. CDR3 region: CATSGGLTPNEQYF. The DNA of the CDR3 is TGTGCCACCAGTGGGGGACTAACCCCCAACGAGCAGTACTTC.

This clonotype was seen repeatedly, ten times or more. The chain has TRBV15 and TRBJ2-7; 11 bases line up with TRBD2. V shed 1 base and J 3 bases; nucleotides not matched to a gene: 5. The CDR3 runs to 16 residues. Germline V gives CDR1 LNHNV, CDR2 YYDKDF (reference sequence). CDR3 sequence reads: CATSRGGTSGHYEQYF. The CDR3 DNA sequence: TGTGCCACCAGCAGAGGCGGGACTAGCGGCCACTACGAGCAGTACTTC.

J is TRBJ2-1 and V is TRBV2; D is uncertain. With 8 bases removed from V and 2 bases from J, the gap between germline ends came to 16 bases. Germline values: CDR1 SNHLY, CDR2 FYNNEI. The CDR3 totals 15 residues. The CDR3 bases are TGTGCCAGCTGGCACCGGCGCGAACCCTACAATGAGCAGTTCTTC. Protein product: CASWHRREPYNEQFF.

This clonotype came up a few times. The chain combines TRBV29-1 with TRBJ1-2; D gene ambiguous. V lost 7 bases to trimming and J lost 5 bases, with 8 bases between them. The CDR3 extends over 10 amino acids. Germline loops: CDR1 SQVTM, CDR2 ANQGSEA. CDR3 DNA sequence: TGCAGCGCCCGGACGTATGGCTACACCTTC. It specifies CSARTYGYTF.

V and J are TRBV2 and TRBJ1-2; 7 bases align to TRBD1. The CDR3 runs 14 residues. With 6 bases clipped from V and 3 bases from J, the junction kept 7 bases outside the gene matches. Per germline, CDR1 SNHLY and CDR2 FYNNEI. CDR3 amino acids: CASRRGGTDYGYTF. CDR3 sequence (DNA): TGTGCCAGCAGGAGGGGAGGGACAGACTATGGCTACACCTTC.

The chain joins TRBV7-6 to TRBJ1-5, with 7 bases identical to TRBD1. V was clipped by 4 bases and J by 11 bases; unmatched bases: 17. The CDR3 is made up of 16 amino acids. Germline V CDR1 and CDR2: SGHVS, FNYEAQ. The CDR3 nucleotides are TGTGCCAGCAGCTGGTACAGGGGACCAGCGGCTGAGACCCAGCATTTT. Translated, it gives CASSWYRGPAAETQHF.

The chain joins TRBV5-1 to TRBJ1-1; possibly TRBD1 for D (5 bases). V lost 0 bases and J 4 bases, leaving 13 bases between the germline ends. Germline V gene lookup returns CDR1 SGHRS and CDR2 YFSETQ. The CDR3 spans 15 residues. CDR3 coding DNA: TGCGCCAGCAGCTTGGATAGGGGAAAGGTCACTGAAGCTTTCTTT. Residues: CASSLDRGKVTEAFF.

The chain combines TRBV19 with TRBJ1-2; tentative D call: TRBD1 (6 bases). The CDR3 runs to 15 residues. Per germline, CDR1 LNHDA and CDR2 SQIVND (reference sequence). V was trimmed by 7 bases and J by 0 bases, leaving 15 bases between them. This CDR3 is CASTPDRSTNYGYTF. The CDR3 DNA reads TGTGCCAGTACCCCGGACAGATCTACTAACTATGGCTACACCTTC.

V gene TRBV7-2 combines with J gene TRBJ1-4; 7 bases align to TRBD1. The CDR3 has 12 amino acids. Looked up from germline, CDR1 is SGHTA and CDR2 is FQGNSA. Unmatched junction bases numbered 2, after V lost 3 bases and J lost 10 bases. CDR3 in DNA: TGTGCCAGCAGCTTTGCAGGGGGAAAACTGTTTTTT. It is translated as CASSFAGGKLFF.

Note on this clonotype: A junction end diverges from the germline sequence, so it may reflect a read error. The rearrangement links TRBV7-2 to TRBJ1-5, with 10 positions matching TRBD1. The CDR3 is made up of 13 amino acids. From germline, CDR1 is SGHTA and CDR2 FQGNSA. CDR3 DNA: TGTGCCAGCAGCTTAGCGGGAGGGACAGGGGTGTATTTT. This encodes CASSLAGGTGVYF.

Many counts were recorded for this clonotype. V gene TRBV12-3 or TRBV12-4 combines with J gene TRBJ2-7, with 8 bases lining up with TRBD2. V dropped 6 bases and J dropped 4; count of bases not matched to a gene: 8. The CDR3 extends over 14 amino acids. The CDR3 region has the DNA TGTGCCAGCAGCCCTACTAGCGGAGGGTACGAGCAGTACTTC. Translated, it gives CASSPTSGGYEQYF.

J is TRBJ2-5 and V is TRBV19; possible D gene TRBD2, 5 bases. Deletions cut 1 base from V and 5 bases from J, with 17 bases between. The CDR3 sequence is 16 residues long. The germline V gene has CDR1 LNHDA and CDR2 SQIVND (reference sequence). CDR3 protein: CASSIAGSFTGETQYF. For the CDR3, the DNA is TGTGCCAGTAGTATAGCGGGGTCCTTTACGGGGGAGACCCAGTACTTC.